This T cell receptor beta chain was recorded in a study of blood T cell repertoires in COVID-19. With 5 bases clipped from V and 4 bases from J, the junction kept 1 base outside the gene matches. The CDR3 loop spans 13 amino acids. In germline, CDR1 is MDHEN, CDR2 SYDVKM. Repertoires were generated with immunoSEQ multiplex PCR, while TCRdb's copy carries only in-frame clones and drops some. Of around 150,000 clones in the sample, approximately 90% were seen once. This chain uses TRBV28 with TRBJ2-7, with TRBD1 matching over 11 bases. This TCR was sampled from a woman aged 55-70 years with active COVID-19. The sequenced sample consisted of peripheral blood. In DNA, the CDR3 is TGTGCCAGCAGTGGACAGGGGGCTTACGAGCAGTACTTC. The encoded protein is CASSGQGAYEQYF. Full variable domain (missing parts from reference TRBV28 and TRBJ2-7): DVKVTQSSRYLVKRTGEKVFLECVQDMDHENMFWYRQDPGLGLRLIYFSYDVKMKEKGDIPEGYSVSREKKERFSLILESASTNQTSMYLCASSGQGAYEQYFGPGTRLTVT.